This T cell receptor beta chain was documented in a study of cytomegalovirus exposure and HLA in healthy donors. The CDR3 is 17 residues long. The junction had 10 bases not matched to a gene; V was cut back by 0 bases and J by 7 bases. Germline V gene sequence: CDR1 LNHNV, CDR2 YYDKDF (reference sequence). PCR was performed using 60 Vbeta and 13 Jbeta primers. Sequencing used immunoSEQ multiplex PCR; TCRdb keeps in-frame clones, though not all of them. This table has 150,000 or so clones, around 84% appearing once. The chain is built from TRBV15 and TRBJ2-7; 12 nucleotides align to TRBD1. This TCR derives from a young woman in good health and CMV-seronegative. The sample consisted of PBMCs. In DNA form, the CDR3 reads TGTGCCACCAGCAGAGATGGCCGGGGACAGGGGGCTCGGGAGCAGTACTTC. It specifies CATSRDGRGQGAREQYF.